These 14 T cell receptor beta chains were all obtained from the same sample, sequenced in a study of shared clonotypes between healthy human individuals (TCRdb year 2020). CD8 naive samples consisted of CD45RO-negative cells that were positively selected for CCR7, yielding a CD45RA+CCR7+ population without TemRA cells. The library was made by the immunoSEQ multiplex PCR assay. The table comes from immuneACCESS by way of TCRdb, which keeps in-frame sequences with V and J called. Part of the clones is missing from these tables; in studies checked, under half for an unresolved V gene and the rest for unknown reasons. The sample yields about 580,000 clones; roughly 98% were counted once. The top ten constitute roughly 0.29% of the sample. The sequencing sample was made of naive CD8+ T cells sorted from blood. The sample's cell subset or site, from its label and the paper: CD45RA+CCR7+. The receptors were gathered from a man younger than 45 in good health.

CDR3 region: CASSKSGYEQYF. In DNA form, the CDR3 reads TGTGCCAGCAGCAAGAGCGGATACGAGCAGTACTTC. The gene calls are TRBV21-1 and TRBJ2-7; the table's TRBD2 call for D was not verified on the DNA. TRBV21-1 is a pseudogene. The CDR3 spans 12 residues.

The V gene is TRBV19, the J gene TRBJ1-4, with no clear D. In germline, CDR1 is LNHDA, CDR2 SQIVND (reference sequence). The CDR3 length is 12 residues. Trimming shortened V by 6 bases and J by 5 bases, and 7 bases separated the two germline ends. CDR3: CASSRGNEKLFF. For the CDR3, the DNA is TGTGCCAGTAGCCGGGGAAATGAAAAACTGTTTTTT. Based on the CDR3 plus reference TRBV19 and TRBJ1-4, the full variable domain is DGGITQSPKYLFRKEGQNVTLSCEQNLNHDAMYWYRQDPGQGLRLIYYSQIVNDFQKGDIAEGYSVSREKKESFPLTVTSAQKNPTAFYLCASSRGNEKLFFGSGTQLSVL.

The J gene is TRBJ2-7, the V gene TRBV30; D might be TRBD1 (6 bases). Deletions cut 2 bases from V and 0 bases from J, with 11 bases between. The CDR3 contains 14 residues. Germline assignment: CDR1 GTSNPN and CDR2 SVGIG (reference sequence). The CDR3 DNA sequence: TGTGCCTGGAGTTCAGGGGTAGGCTCCTACGAGCAGTACTTC. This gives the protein CAWSSGVGSYEQYF.

The CDR3 protein is CASSPGGTGGAYNEQFF. In DNA form, the CDR3 reads TGTGCCAGCAGCCCAGGGGGGACAGGGGGCGCCTACAATGAGCAGTTCTTC. The chain has TRBV9 and TRBJ2-1; TRBD1 aligns across 12 bases. The CDR3 is 17 residues long. Unmatched junction bases numbered 7, after V lost 4 bases and J lost 2 bases. Looked up from germline, CDR1 is SGDLS and CDR2 is YYNGEE.

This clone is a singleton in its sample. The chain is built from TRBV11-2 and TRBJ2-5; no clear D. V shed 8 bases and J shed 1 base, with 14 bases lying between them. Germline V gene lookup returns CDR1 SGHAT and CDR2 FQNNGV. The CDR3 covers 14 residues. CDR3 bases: TGTGCCAGCCAATCTCCCTTTTCCCAAGAGACCCAGTACTTC. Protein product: CASQSPFSQETQYF.

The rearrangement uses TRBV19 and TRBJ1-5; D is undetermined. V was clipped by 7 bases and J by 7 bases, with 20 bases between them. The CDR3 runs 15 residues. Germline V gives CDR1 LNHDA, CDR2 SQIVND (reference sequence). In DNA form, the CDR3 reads TGTGCCAGTACCACCCCCGACAATGAAGACCAGCCCCAGCATTTT. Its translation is CASTTPDNEDQPQHF.

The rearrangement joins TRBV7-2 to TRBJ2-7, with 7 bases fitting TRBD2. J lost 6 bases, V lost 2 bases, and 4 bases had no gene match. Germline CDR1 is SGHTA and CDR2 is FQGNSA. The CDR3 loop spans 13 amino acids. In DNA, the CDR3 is TGTGCCAGCAGCTTAACTAGCGTCCCCGAGCAGTACTTC. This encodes CASSLTSVPEQYF.

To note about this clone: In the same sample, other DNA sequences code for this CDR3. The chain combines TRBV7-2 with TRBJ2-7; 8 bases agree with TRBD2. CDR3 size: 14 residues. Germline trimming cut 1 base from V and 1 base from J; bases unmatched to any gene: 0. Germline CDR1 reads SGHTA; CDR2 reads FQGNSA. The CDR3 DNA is TGTGCCAGCAGCTTAGGCGGGGGGTCCTACGAGCAGTACTTC. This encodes CASSLGGGSYEQYF.

This CDR3 is CASTGPQKAQYF. The CDR3 DNA is TGTGCCAGCACAGGGCCCCAGAAGGCCCAGTACTTC. The rearrangement uses TRBV28 and TRBJ2-5; D is perhaps TRBD1 (5 bases). Trimming stripped 7 bases from V and 9 bases from J, with 15 bases between. Germline values: CDR1 MDHEN, CDR2 SYDVKM. The CDR3 runs 12 residues.

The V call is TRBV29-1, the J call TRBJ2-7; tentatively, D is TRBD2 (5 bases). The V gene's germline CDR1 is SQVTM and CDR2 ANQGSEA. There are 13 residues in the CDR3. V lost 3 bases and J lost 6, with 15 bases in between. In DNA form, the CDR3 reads TGCAGCGTTGAGGAGGTAGGATCGGTCGAGCAGTACTTC. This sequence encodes CSVEEVGSVEQYF.

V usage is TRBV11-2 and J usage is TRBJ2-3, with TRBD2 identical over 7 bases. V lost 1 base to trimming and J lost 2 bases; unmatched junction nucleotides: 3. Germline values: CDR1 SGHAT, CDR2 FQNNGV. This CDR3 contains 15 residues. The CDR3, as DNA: TGTGCCAGCAGCTTAGGAGCGGGGAACACAGATACGCAGTATTTT. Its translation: CASSLGAGNTDTQYF.

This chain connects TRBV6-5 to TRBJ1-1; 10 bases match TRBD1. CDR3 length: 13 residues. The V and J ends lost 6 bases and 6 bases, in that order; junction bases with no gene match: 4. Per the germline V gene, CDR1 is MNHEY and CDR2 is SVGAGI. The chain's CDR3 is CASSRGQGPEAFF. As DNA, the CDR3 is TGTGCCAGCAGCAGGGGACAGGGGCCTGAAGCTTTCTTT.

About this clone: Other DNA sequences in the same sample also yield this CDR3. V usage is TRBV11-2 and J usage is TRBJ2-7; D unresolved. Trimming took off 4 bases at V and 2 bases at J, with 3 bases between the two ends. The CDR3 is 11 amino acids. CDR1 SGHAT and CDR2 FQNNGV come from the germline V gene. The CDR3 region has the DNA TGTGCCAGCAGCTCCACCTACGAGCAGTACTTC. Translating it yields CASSSTYEQYF.

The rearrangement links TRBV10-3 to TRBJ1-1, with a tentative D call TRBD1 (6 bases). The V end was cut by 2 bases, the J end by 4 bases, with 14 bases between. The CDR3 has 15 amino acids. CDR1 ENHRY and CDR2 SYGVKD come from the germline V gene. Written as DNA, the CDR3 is TGTGCCATCAGTGAGATTGCAGGGGAAGGCACTGAAGCTTTCTTT. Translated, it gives CAISEIAGEGTEAFF.